This TCR beta chain originates from a study of T cells in Graves' hyperthyroidism and ophthalmopathy. Across the whole study: Peripheral blood was collected at initial diagnosis, before any treatment. Findings of the study overall: The model foresaw ophthalmopathy a median roughly 6.5 months prior to onset. Most thyroid clonotypes that were expanded above 0.001 also turned up in blood.

At least 3 on the Clinical Activity Score was recorded for ophthalmopathy patients, who also had NOSPECS grade at least 4 and duration under 3 months. This clonotype came up many times. Its antigen is currently unknown. This CDR3 spans 13 amino acids. Trimming cost V 5 bases and J 6 bases, with 14 bases left between them. Germline V CDR1 and CDR2: SGHRS, YFSETQ. RNA transcripts were the template for amplifying TCR beta CDR3 regions. Primed by the HTBI set, a first-round RT-PCR was run on the TCR CDR3. MiXCR, applied by TCRdb to the multiplex PCR reads, yields one record per CDR3 protein. The sample consists of hundreds of thousands of distinct CDR3 sequences, 20% of them appearing once.

The rearrangement joins TRBV5-1 to TRBJ1-1; weak D call: TRBD1 (5 bases). The TCR was taken from a man aged 40-49 years with Graves' ophthalmopathy. What was sequenced was blood. CDR3 DNA sequence: TGCGCCAGCAGGCCCCAGGGATGGGCTGAAGCTTTCTTT. Translated: CASRPQGWAEAFF.